The clone carrying this T cell receptor beta chain has just a few counts. Its antigen is undetermined. After constant-region reverse-primer amplification, full-length variable regions underwent semi-nested PCR with Nested Universal Primer A. TCRdb used MiXCR to reprocess the 5' RACE reads, holding one entry per CDR3 protein. The sample consists of about 40,000 distinct CDR3 sequences, 18% of them appearing once. Whole-study findings and limits: Tumor memory CD4+ T cell TCR gene usage was found to cluster with blood and lymph node memory CD4+ cells and with lymph node naive CD4+ cells. Tumor Tregs overlapped most with tumor, then blood, naive CD4+ cells. The larger-cohort validation was restricted to a single TCR beta V-J rearrangement rather than whole repertoires.

V dropped 5 bases and J dropped 4; count of bases not matched to a gene: 5. The CDR3 length is 15 residues. Germline CDR1 is MDHEN and CDR2 is SYDVKM. The specimen was naive CD4+ T cells sorted from a lymph node. Subset in this sample: naive CD4+ T cells, CD4+CD45RA+CD25-. This chain joins TRBV28 and TRBJ2-5; 12 nucleotides line up with TRBD2. The TCR sequence derives from a female donor with breast cancer. CDR3 bases: TGTGCCAGCAGTCCACTAGCGGGAGGCCGAGAGACCCAGTACTTC. Its translation: CASSPLAGGRETQYF.